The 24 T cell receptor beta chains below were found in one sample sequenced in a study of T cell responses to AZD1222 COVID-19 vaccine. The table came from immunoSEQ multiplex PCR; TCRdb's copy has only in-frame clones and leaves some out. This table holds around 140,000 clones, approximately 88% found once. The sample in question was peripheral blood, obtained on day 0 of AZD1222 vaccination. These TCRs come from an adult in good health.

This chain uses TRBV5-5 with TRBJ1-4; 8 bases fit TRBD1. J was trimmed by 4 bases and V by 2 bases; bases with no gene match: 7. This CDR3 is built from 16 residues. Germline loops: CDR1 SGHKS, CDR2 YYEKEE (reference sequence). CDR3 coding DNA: TGTGCCAGCAGCTTAGGCACCGGGACAGGTAATGAAAAACTGTTTTTT. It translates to CASSLGTGTGNEKLFF.

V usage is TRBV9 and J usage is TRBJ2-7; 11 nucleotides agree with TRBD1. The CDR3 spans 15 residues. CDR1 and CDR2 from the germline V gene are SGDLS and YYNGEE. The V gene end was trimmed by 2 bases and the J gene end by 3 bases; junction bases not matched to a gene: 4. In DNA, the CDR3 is TGTGCCAGCAGCGTCGGGACAGGGGGTATCTACGAGCAGTACTTC. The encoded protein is CASSVGTGGIYEQYF.

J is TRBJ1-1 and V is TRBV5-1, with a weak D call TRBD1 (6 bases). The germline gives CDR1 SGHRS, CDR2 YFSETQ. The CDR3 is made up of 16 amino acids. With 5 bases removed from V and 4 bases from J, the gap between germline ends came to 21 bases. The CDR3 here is CASSSNSQGSGTEAFF. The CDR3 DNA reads TGCGCCAGCAGTTCCAATAGTCAGGGGAGTGGCACTGAAGCTTTCTTT.

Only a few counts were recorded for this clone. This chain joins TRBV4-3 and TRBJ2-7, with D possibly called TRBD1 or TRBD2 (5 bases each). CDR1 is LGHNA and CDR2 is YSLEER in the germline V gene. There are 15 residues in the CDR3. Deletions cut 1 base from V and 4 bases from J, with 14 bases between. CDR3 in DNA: TGCGCCAGCAGCCAAGTAATCGGGGCCGGATACGAGCAGTACTTC. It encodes CASSQVIGAGYEQYF.

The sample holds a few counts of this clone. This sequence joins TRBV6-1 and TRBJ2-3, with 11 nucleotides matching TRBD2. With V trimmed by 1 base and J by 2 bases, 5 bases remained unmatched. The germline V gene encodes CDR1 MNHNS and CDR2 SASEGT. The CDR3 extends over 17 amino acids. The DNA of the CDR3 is TGTGCCAGCAGTGAAGTCGTAGCGGGGGGGGTCACAGATACGCAGTATTTT. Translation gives CASSEVVAGGVTDTQYF.

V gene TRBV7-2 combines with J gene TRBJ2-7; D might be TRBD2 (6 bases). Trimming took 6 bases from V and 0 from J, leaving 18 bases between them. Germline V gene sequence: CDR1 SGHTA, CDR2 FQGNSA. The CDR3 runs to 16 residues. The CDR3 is CASSPTPSANSYEQYF. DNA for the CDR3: TGTGCCAGCAGTCCAACACCTAGCGCGAACTCCTACGAGCAGTACTTC.

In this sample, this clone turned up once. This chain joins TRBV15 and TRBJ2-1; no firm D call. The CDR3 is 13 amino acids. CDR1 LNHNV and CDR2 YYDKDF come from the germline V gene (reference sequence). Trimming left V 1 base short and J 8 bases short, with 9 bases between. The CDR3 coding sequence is TGTGCCACCAGCAGAGCCGGAGCCGATGAGCAGTTCTTC. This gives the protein CATSRAGADEQFF. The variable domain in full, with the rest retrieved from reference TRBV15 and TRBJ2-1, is DAMVIQNPRYQVTQFGKPVTLSCSQTLNHNVMYWYQQKSSQAPKLLFHYYDKDFNNEADTPDNFQSRRPNTSFCFLDIRSPGLGDTAMYLCATSRAGADEQFFGPGTRLTVL.

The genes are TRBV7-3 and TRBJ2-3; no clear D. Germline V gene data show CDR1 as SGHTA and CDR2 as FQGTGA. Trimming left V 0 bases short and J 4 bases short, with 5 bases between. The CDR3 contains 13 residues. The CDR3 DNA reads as TGTGCCAGCAGCTTAACCCGTCCAGATACGCAGTATTTT. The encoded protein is CASSLTRPDTQYF.

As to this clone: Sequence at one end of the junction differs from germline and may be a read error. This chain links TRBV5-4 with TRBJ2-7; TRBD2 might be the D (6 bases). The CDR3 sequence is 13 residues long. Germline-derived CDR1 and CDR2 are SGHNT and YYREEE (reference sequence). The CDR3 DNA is TGTGCCAGCAGTAGAGGAGGGGTTACTGGCAAGTTCTTC. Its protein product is CASSRGGVTGKFF.

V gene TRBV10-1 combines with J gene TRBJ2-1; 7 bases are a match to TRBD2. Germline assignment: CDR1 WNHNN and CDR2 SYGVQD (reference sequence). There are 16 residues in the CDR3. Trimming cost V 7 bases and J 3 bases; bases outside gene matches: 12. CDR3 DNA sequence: TGCGCCAGCACCGCCCAGCGGGATGTGAACTACAATGAGCAGTTCTTC. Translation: CASTAQRDVNYNEQFF.

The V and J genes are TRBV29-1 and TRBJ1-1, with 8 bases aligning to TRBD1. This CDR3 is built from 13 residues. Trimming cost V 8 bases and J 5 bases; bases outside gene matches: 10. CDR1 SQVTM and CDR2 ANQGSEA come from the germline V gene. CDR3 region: CSTFTGGGTEAFF. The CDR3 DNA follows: TGCAGCACATTTACAGGGGGAGGTACTGAAGCTTTCTTT.

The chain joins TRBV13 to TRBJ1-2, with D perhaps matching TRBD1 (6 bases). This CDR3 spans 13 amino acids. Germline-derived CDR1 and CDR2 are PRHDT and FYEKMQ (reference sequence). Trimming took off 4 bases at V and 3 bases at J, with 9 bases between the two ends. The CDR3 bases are TGTGCCAGCAGCTCTGACAGGTACTATGGCTACACCTTC. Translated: CASSSDRYYGYTF.

CDR3 protein: CASTPDSYGYTF. The CDR3 DNA reads TGTGCCAGCACCCCCGACAGTTATGGCTACACCTTC. The chain employs TRBV6-6 and TRBJ1-2; a weak D match, TRBD1 (5 bases). Trimming cost V 7 bases and J 5 bases, with 11 bases left between them. The length of the CDR3 is 12 residues. Germline CDR1 reads MNHNY; CDR2 reads SVGAGI (reference sequence).

This chain's CDR3 is CASSPKDEQYF. Here the CDR3 DNA reads TGTGCCAGCTCACCAAAAGACGAGCAGTACTTC. V usage is TRBV18 and J usage is TRBJ2-7; D ambiguous. The germline V and J ends were trimmed by 2 bases and 5 bases, with 4 bases remaining between them. In germline, CDR1 is KGHSH, CDR2 LQKENI. The CDR3 is 11 amino acids.

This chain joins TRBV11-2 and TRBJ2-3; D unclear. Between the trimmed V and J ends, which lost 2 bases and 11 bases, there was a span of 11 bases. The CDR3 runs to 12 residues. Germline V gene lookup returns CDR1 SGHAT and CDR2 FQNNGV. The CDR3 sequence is CASSLNADLQYF. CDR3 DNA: TGTGCCAGCAGCTTAAACGCGGACCTGCAGTATTTT.

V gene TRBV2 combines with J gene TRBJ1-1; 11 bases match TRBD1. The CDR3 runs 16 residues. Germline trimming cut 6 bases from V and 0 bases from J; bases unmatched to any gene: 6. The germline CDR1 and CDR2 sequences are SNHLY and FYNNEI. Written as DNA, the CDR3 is TGTGCCAGCAGAGGACAGGGGGCTAGTGTGAACACTGAAGCTTTCTTT. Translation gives CASRGQGASVNTEAFF.

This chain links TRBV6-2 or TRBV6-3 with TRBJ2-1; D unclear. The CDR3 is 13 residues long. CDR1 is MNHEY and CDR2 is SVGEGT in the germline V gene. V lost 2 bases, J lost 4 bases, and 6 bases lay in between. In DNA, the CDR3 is TGTGCCAGCAGTTACGGCCAGTACAATGAGCAGTTCTTC. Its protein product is CASSYGQYNEQFF.

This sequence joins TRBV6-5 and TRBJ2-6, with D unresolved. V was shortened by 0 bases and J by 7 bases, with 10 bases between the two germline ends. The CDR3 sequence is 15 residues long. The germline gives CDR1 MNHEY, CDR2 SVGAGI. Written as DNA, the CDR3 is TGTGCCAGCAGTTACTCGGACGTTTCTGCCAACGTCCTGACTTTC. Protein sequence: CASSYSDVSANVLTF.

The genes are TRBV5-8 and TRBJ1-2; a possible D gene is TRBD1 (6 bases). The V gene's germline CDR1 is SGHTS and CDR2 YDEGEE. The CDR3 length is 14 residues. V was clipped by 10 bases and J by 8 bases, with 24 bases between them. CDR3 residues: CAAKQGRALTGYTF. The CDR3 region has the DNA TGTGCCGCGAAACAGGGACGGGCTTTAACAGGCTACACCTTC.

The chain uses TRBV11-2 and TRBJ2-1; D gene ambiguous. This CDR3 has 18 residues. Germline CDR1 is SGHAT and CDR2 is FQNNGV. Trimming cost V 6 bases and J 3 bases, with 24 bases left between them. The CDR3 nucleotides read TGTGCCAGCAGTTTATTCCTTGGGAAGGAAACTAACTACAATGAGCAGTTCTTC. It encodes CASSLFLGKETNYNEQFF.

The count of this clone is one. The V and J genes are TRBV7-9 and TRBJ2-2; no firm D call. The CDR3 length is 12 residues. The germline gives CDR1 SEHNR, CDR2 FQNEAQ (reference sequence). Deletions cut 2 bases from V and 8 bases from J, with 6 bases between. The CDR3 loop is CASSLPAGELFF. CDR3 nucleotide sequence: TGTGCCAGCAGCTTACCGGCGGGGGAGCTGTTTTTT.

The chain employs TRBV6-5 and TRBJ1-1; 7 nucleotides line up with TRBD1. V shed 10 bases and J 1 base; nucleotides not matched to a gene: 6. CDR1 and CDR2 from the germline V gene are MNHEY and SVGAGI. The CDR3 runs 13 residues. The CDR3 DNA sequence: TGTGCCACCCGAGGGGGCCGGAACACTGAAGCTTTCTTT. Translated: CATRGGRNTEAFF.

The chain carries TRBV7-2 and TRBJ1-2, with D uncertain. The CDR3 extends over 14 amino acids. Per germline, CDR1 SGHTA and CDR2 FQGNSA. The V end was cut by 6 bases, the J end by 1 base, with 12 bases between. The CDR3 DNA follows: TGTGCCAGCAGTGTAACTTTGAGTAACTATGGCTACACCTTC. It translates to CASSVTLSNYGYTF.

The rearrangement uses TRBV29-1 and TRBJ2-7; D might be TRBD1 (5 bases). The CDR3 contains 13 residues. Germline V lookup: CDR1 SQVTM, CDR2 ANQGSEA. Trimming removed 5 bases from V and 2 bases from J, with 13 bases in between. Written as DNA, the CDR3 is TGCAGCGTTCTCGGACACAGCACCTACGAGCAGTACTTC. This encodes CSVLGHSTYEQYF.